The 5 T cell receptor beta chains below come from one sample, sequenced in a study of blood T cell repertoires in COVID-19. Measured with immunoSEQ multiplex PCR; TCRdb has only the in-frame clones, and not every one. The profile shows about 160,000 clones, more than 75% of them singletons. Sequencing used peripheral blood. These receptors were taken from a man aged 55 to 70 with active or convalescent COVID-19.

The V gene is TRBV29-1, the J gene TRBJ1-1, with 7 bases fitting TRBD1. CDR1 is SQVTM and CDR2 is ANQGSEA in the germline V gene. The CDR3 runs to 13 residues. V lost 5 bases, J lost 11 bases, and 14 bases stayed unmatched. The CDR3 bases are TGCAGCGTTCAGACAGGGAACGCTTTTGTGGCTTTCTTT. Amino acids: CSVQTGNAFVAFF.

The gene calls are TRBV9 and TRBJ2-7; 9 bases align to TRBD2. The CDR3 is 14 amino acids. V lost 0 bases to trimming and J lost 4 bases; unmatched junction nucleotides: 2. Germline V lookup: CDR1 SGDLS, CDR2 YYNGEE. CDR3 in DNA: TGTGCCAGCAGCGTAGGCGGGAGGGGATACGAGCAGTACTTC. This codes for CASSVGGRGYEQYF.

J is TRBJ1-4 and V is TRBV3-1 (or the pseudogene TRBV3-2); TRBD1 matches 10 bases. Trimming removed 2 bases from V and 6 bases from J; junction bases left unmatched: 3. The CDR3 has 15 residues. Germline CDR1 reads LGHDT; CDR2 reads YNNKEL (reference sequence). The CDR3 bases are TGTGCCAGCAGCCAACGGACAGGGGGATATGAAAAACTGTTTTTT. Amino acid sequence: CASSQRTGGYEKLFF.

V gene TRBV27 combines with J gene TRBJ2-1; 7 bases are shared with TRBD1. CDR1 MNHEY and CDR2 SMNVEV come from the germline V gene (reference sequence). J lost 4 bases, V lost 7 bases, and 7 bases had no gene match. The CDR3 loop spans 14 amino acids. CDR3 coding DNA: TGTGCCAGCAAAACCGGGACAGCTTACAATGAGCAGTTCTTC. Translating it yields CASKTGTAYNEQFF.

The rearrangement joins TRBV9 to TRBJ2-1; a possible D gene is TRBD2 (5 bases). This CDR3 is 16 amino acids long. Per germline, CDR1 SGDLS and CDR2 YYNGEE. Deletions cut 0 bases from V and 3 bases from J, with 13 bases between. CDR3 nucleotide sequence: TGTGCCAGCAGCGTAGTTGGGGAGTTGGGCTACAATGAGCAGTTCTTC. Amino acid sequence: CASSVVGELGYNEQFF. The full variable domain, completed using reference TRBV9 and TRBJ2-1, is DSGVTQTPKHLITATGQRVTLRCSPRSGDLSVYWYQQSLDQGLQFLIQYYNGEERAKGNILERFSAQQFPDLHSELNLSSLELGDSALYFCASSVVGELGYNEQFFGPGTRLTVL.